The clone carrying this TCR beta chain was recorded at least ten times. Using RNA transcripts as the source, TCR beta CDR3 regions were amplified. First-round RT-PCR targeting the TCR CDR3 was performed with the HTBI primer set. Via MiXCR, TCRdb re-called the multiplex PCR reads, giving one row per CDR3 protein. The sample lists some 270,000 distinct CDR3 sequences, roughly 22% seen once, with approximately 35% in the top ten. These data belong to a study of T cells in Graves' hyperthyroidism and ophthalmopathy. Per the germline V gene, CDR1 is SEHNR and CDR2 is FQNEAQ (reference sequence). Losses at the gene ends were 4 bases for V and 0 bases for J; bases not matched to a gene: 11. The CDR3 runs to 17 residues.

The rearrangement links TRBV7-9 to TRBJ2-7, with 8 bases lining up with TRBD2. This TCR derives from a woman aged 40 to 49 with Graves' ophthalmopathy. Sequencing was performed on blood. CDR3 DNA: TGTGCCAGCAGCTACCCCAATAGCGGGACGTACTCCTACGAGCAGTACTTC. This codes for CASSYPNSGTYSYEQYF.